This T cell receptor (beta chain) was obtained from a study of cytomegalovirus exposure and HLA in healthy donors. PCR primers comprised 60 Vbeta and 13 Jbeta primers. The protocol was immunoSEQ multiplex PCR, while the TCRdb copy is restricted to in-frame clones and leaves out a portion. The repertoire holds approximately 160,000 clones, with around 79% as singletons. Regarding the study as a whole: The authors later found HLA-associated TCR beta chains more clonally expanded than equally common others. Rarity held for most TCR sequences, but there were some public TCRs that occurred in many donors. In vitro checks showed that three CMV-associated chains really do target CMV antigens. It was approximately 150 TCR beta chains that were listed as cytomegalovirus-associated.

Germline V gene data show CDR1 as MDHEN and CDR2 as SYDVKM. Unmatched junction bases numbered 8, after V lost 6 bases and J lost 0 bases. The CDR3 is 17 residues long. On this clone: Its antigen is unknown.

Sequences were obtained from PBMCs. This sequence originates from a man aged 30 to 39 in good health and CMV-seropositive. The V and J genes are TRBV28 and TRBJ2-1; 10 bases match TRBD1. Here the CDR3 DNA reads TGTGCCAGCAGCCCCCGCCGGACAGGGGGCTCCTACAATGAGCAGTTCTTC. Its protein is CASSPRRTGGSYNEQFF.